These T cell receptor beta chains were read from a single sample in a study of shared clonotypes between healthy human individuals. Some clones are missing from TCRdb's copy, which holds only in-frame ones; the method was immunoSEQ multiplex PCR. This sample has around 1.9 million clones, with more than 85% found just once. Sequencing was done on a sample of naive CD8+ T cells from PBMCs. The receptors here all came from a man in his late teens or twenties in good health. Some clones in this sample may be carry-over from other donors' samples. Each CDR3 is given with its conserved first and last residue. D genes are given only for firm matches. Size values are once, few and many counts, or a class for expanded clones, and some rows have none.

length	V	J	D	size	CDR3	DNA
14	TRBV4-1	TRBJ2-1	-	-	CASSQESLMAEQFF	TGCGCCAGCAGCCAAGAGAGTTTAATGGCGGAGCAGTTCTTC
15	TRBV7-6	TRBJ2-1	-	-	CASSLLAVPAYEQFF	TGTGCCAGCAGCTTATTGGCGGTTCCTGCCTACGAGCAGTTCTTC
14	TRBV29-1	TRBJ2-7	TRBD2	-	CSVDPSGSGYEQYF	TGCAGCGTTGACCCCAGCGGGAGTGGGTACGAGCAGTACTTC
14	TRBV6-5	TRBJ1-1	-	-	CASSYRTGQPEAFF	TGTGCCAGCAGTTACCGTACAGGACAGCCTGAAGCTTTCTTT
16	TRBV2	TRBJ2-2	-	-	CARLKVDLANTGELFF	TGTGCCAGACTCAAAGTGGACCTCGCTAACACCGGGGAGCTGTTTTTT
15	TRBV2	TRBJ2-7	TRBD2	-	CASSEYERGDYEQYF	TGTGCCAGCAGTGAATACGAGCGGGGAGACTACGAGCAATACTTC
14	TRBV15	TRBJ2-1	-	-	CATSRWSGYNEQFF	TGTGCCACCAGCAGGTGGAGCGGTTACAATGAGCAGTTCTTC
13	TRBV7-9	TRBJ2-5	-	-	CASSRNNQETQYF	TGTGCCAGCAGCCGGAACAACCAAGAGACCCAGTACTTC
13	TRBV4-1	TRBJ2-1	-	-	CASSLRTGNEQFF	TGCGCCAGCAGCCTCCGCACGGGCAATGAGCAGTTCTTC
16	TRBV7-9	TRBJ1-4	-	-	CASSERDTGDSEKLFF	TGTGCCAGCAGCGAACGGGACACAGGAGATAGTGAAAAACTGTTTTTT
15	TRBV6-5	TRBJ1-1	-	-	CASSYSTWGGTEAFF	TGTGCCAGCAGTTACTCGACTTGGGGCGGCACTGAAGCTTTCTTT
12	TRBV7-9	TRBJ2-1	-	-	CASSLQVSEQFF	TGTGCCAGCAGCTTACAGGTCTCTGAGCAGTTCTTC
15	TRBV12-5	TRBJ1-2	-	-	CASGLEAGDGYGYTF	TGTGCTAGTGGTTTGGAAGCCGGGGATGGGTATGGCTACACCTTC
16	TRBV27	TRBJ2-1	-	-	CASSFWAPSSYNEQFF	TGTGCCAGCAGTTTCTGGGCCCCCAGTTCCTACAATGAGCAGTTCTTC
15	TRBV9	TRBJ2-7	TRBD1	-	CASSIGQGGSYEQYF	TGTGCCAGCAGCATAGGACAGGGTGGGTCCTACGAGCAGTACTTC
15	TRBV21-1	TRBJ2-7	-	-	CASSFWTGTHYEQYF	TGTGCCAGCAGCTTTTGGACAGGGACCCACTACGAGCAGTACTTC
14	TRBV5-6	TRBJ2-7	-	once	CASSLYRGIYEQYF	TGTGCCAGCAGCTTGTATAGGGGCATCTACGAGCAGTACTTC
13	TRBV19	TRBJ2-7	-	-	CASKAQNYYEQYF	TGTGCCAGTAAGGCACAGAACTACTACGAGCAGTACTTC
15	TRBV6-5	TRBJ1-1	TRBD1	-	CASSGDREGDTEAFF	TGTGCCAGCAGTGGCGACAGGGAAGGCGACACTGAAGCTTTCTTT
16	TRBV7-9	TRBJ1-2	-	once	CASSYSASPWDYGYTF	TGTGCCAGCAGCTATTCGGCCAGCCCCTGGGACTATGGCTACACCTTC
14	TRBV5-8	TRBJ2-7	-	-	CASSYFGGTYEQYF	TGTGCCAGCAGCTACTTCGGCGGAACCTACGAGCAGTACTTC
15	TRBV7-2	TRBJ2-7	TRBD1	-	CASTPLGDRYYEQYF	TGTGCCAGCACCCCTCTCGGGGACAGGTATTACGAGCAGTACTTC
13	TRBV7-9	TRBJ2-5	-	-	CASSGAVIGTQYF	TGTGCCAGCAGCGGGGCGGTTATTGGGACCCAGTACTTC
13	TRBV6-6	TRBJ1-1	TRBD1	-	CASKGTGGSEAFF	TGTGCCAGCAAAGGGACAGGGGGCTCTGAAGCTTTCTTT
15	TRBV5-5	TRBJ2-7	TRBD1	-	CASNLAVGTDYEQYF	TGTGCCAGCAACCTCGCAGTGGGGACAGACTACGAGCAGTACTTC
15	TRBV2	TRBJ1-1	-	-	CASSPIKVDENEAFF	TGTGCCAGCAGTCCCATCAAGGTAGACGAAAATGAAGCTTTCTTT
14	TRBV6-1	TRBJ2-7	TRBD1	-	CASSEGTGSFEQYF	TGTGCCAGCAGTGAAGGGACAGGGTCTTTCGAGCAGTACTTC
15	TRBV5-4	TRBJ1-1	-	few	CASSLVGGSTTEAFF	TGTGCCAGCAGCTTGGTTGGGGGGTCGACCACTGAAGCTTTCTTT
15	TRBV27	TRBJ2-6	-	-	CASSLWGFGANVLTF	TGTGCCAGCAGTTTATGGGGCTTTGGGGCCAACGTCCTGACTTTC
12	TRBV29-1	TRBJ2-1	-	-	CSAEARYNEQFF	TGCAGCGCCGAAGCGCGCTACAATGAGCAGTTCTTC
16	TRBV29-1	TRBJ2-1	-	-	CSAPQPGTYSYNEQFF	TGCAGCGCTCCTCAGCCCGGGACTTACTCCTACAATGAGCAGTTCTTC
11	TRBV7-9	TRBJ2-1	-	-	CASTLGNEQFF	TGTGCCAGCACCTTGGGGAATGAGCAGTTCTTC
12	TRBV28	TRBJ2-1	-	-	CASGRMYNEQFF	TGTGCGTCTGGACGGATGTACAATGAGCAGTTCTTC
12	TRBV11-2	TRBJ2-3	TRBD2	-	CASSLGRDSQYF	TGTGCCAGCAGCTTGGGGAGGGACTCGCAGTATTTT
13	TRBV6-1	TRBJ1-2	-	-	CASSSRGAYGYTF	TGTGCCAGCAGCAGCCGAGGGGCGTATGGCTACACCTTC
14	TRBV19	TRBJ2-7	TRBD1	-	CASSEGQGTYEQYF	TGTGCCAGTAGTGAGGGACAGGGGACCTACGAGCAGTACTTC
19	TRBV11-2	TRBJ1-3	-	once	CASSLVERGMRISGNTIYF	TGTGCCAGCAGCTTAGTAGAGCGAGGTATGCGGATCTCTGGAAACACCATATATTTT
15	TRBV10-3	TRBJ2-5	TRBD1	-	CAISETGEMKETQYF	TGTGCCATCAGTGAGACAGGGGAGATGAAGGAGACCCAGTACTTC
14	TRBV13	TRBJ1-1	TRBD1	-	CASSPPRGRTEAFF	TGTGCCAGCAGCCCCCCCAGGGGGCGGACTGAAGCTTTCTTT
16	TRBV15	TRBJ2-1	-	-	CATSRGITESFDEQFF	TGTGCCACCAGCAGAGGCATCACTGAGTCGTTTGATGAGCAGTTCTTC
13	TRBV5-1	TRBJ2-7	-	once	CASSLGSSYEQYF	TGCGCCAGCAGCTTGGGGAGCTCCTACGAGCAGTACTTC
15	TRBV7-9	TRBJ2-7	TRBD2	-	CASSRTSGSVYEQYF	TGTGCCAGCAGTCGGACTAGCGGGTCTGTCTACGAGCAGTACTTC
15	TRBV27	TRBJ2-2	TRBD2	-	CASAPGLAGTGELFF	TGTGCCAGTGCGCCTGGACTAGCGGGGACCGGGGAGCTGTTTTTT
16	TRBV9	TRBJ2-7	TRBD1	-	CASSPRSGQVIYEQYF	TGTGCCAGCAGCCCGCGGTCTGGACAGGTAATCTACGAGCAGTACTTC
17	TRBV5-1	TRBJ2-5	-	-	CASSDSPMLGSQETQYF	TGCGCCAGCAGCGATTCCCCCATGTTGGGATCCCAAGAGACCCAGTACTTC
14	TRBV6-5	TRBJ2-5	TRBD1	-	CASSYGTDKETQYF	TGTGCCAGCAGTTACGGGACAGACAAAGAGACCCAGTACTTC
12	TRBV2	TRBJ1-4	TRBD1	few	CALTGGDGKLFF	TGTGCCCTGACAGGGGGGGACGGAAAACTGTTTTTT
11	TRBV29-1	TRBJ1-1	-	few	CSVWYGSEAFF	TGCAGCGTTTGGTACGGGTCTGAAGCTTTCTTT
14	TRBV6-6	TRBJ1-5	-	-	CASSQLLENQPQHF	TGTGCCAGCAGCCAACTCTTAGAGAATCAGCCCCAGCATTTT